One and the same sample provided the 17 T cell receptor beta chains below, sequenced in a study of blood T cell repertoires in COVID-19. The method was immunoSEQ multiplex PCR; TCRdb's version includes in-frame clones alone and lacks a portion of them. Counted here are approximately 54,000 clones, about 86% occurring once; the ten biggest clones make up 4%. Specimen: peripheral blood. The receptors come from a man aged 45-60 years with acute or convalescent COVID-19.

This sequence joins TRBV11-2 and TRBJ2-7, with 9 bases aligning to TRBD1. The CDR3 contains 15 residues. In germline, CDR1 is SGHAT, CDR2 FQNNGV. V gave up 3 bases and J gave up 1 base; unmatched junction bases: 4. This CDR3 reads CASSFGQGRSYEQYF. The CDR3 region has the DNA TGTGCCAGCAGCTTTGGACAGGGGAGGTCCTACGAGCAGTACTTC.

The chain employs TRBV3-1 (or the pseudogene TRBV3-2) and TRBJ2-5; 15 bases map to TRBD2. The CDR3 extends over 17 amino acids. Germline V gene lookup returns CDR1 LGHDT and CDR2 YNNKEL (reference sequence). The junction had 5 bases not matched to a gene; V was cut back by 2 bases and J by 4 bases. The CDR3 bases are TGTGCCAGCAGCCAAAGGACTAGCGGGAGGGCTGGAGAGACCCAGTACTTC. This sequence encodes CASSQRTSGRAGETQYF.

The V call is TRBV27, the J call TRBJ1-2; 12 nucleotides line up with TRBD1. Germline loops: CDR1 MNHEY, CDR2 SMNVEV (reference sequence). J lost 2 bases, V lost 6 bases, and 7 bases had no gene match. The CDR3 spans 16 residues. CDR3 in DNA: TGTGCCAGCAGAAGGGACAGGGGGCAGATCAACTATGGCTACACCTTC. As protein: CASRRDRGQINYGYTF.

This clone was seen only a few times. CDR3 sequence reads: CASSLHSPGANEQFF. Written as DNA, the CDR3 is TGTGCCAGCAGCTTACACTCCCCAGGGGCAAATGAGCAGTTCTTC. The J gene is TRBJ2-1, the V gene TRBV7-9; D is possibly TRBD1 (6 bases). V lost 2 bases, J lost 7 bases, and 15 bases lay in between. Germline CDR1 SEHNR, CDR2 FQNEAQ (reference sequence). This CDR3 region has 15 residues.

V gene TRBV9 combines with J gene TRBJ2-1; perhaps TRBD2 as D (6 bases). Trimming pared 0 bases from V and 4 bases from J, leaving 14 bases between. Germline V lookup: CDR1 SGDLS, CDR2 YYNGEE. The CDR3 covers 16 residues. Written as DNA, the CDR3 is TGTGCCAGCAGCGTAGAACGGGAGCGCCGTTACAATGAGCAGTTCTTC. Protein sequence: CASSVERERRYNEQFF.

V is TRBV7-2 and J is TRBJ1-2; D gene unclear. CDR1 SGHTA and CDR2 FQGNSA come from the germline V gene. The V and J ends lost 1 base and 2 bases respectively, with 8 bases between them. The CDR3 contains 14 residues. The CDR3 nucleotides read TGTGCCAGCAGCTTAGGGCGGATGAACTATGGCTACACCTTC. Translating it yields CASSLGRMNYGYTF.

This sequence joins TRBV28 and TRBJ2-7; 7 nucleotides agree with TRBD2. Trimming took 4 bases from V and 0 from J; bases not matched to a gene: 6. Germline V gene lookup returns CDR1 MDHEN and CDR2 SYDVKM. The CDR3 sequence is 15 residues long. The DNA for the CDR3 is TGTGCCAGCAGTTGGGGGGGGGAAAGCTCCTACGAGCAGTACTTC. This codes for CASSWGGESSYEQYF.

The chain is built from TRBV4-1 and TRBJ2-7; TRBD1 aligns across 11 bases. V dropped 0 bases and J dropped 0; count of bases not matched to a gene: 4. Per the germline V gene, CDR1 is MGHRA and CDR2 is YSYEKL. The CDR3 is 17 residues long. The DNA of the CDR3 is TGCGCCAGCAGCCAAGATCCCGGGACAGGGGGCTCCTACGAGCAGTACTTC. It yields the protein CASSQDPGTGGSYEQYF.

The rearrangement joins TRBV7-3 to TRBJ2-3; 10 bases fit TRBD2. The ends lost 1 base at V and 3 bases at J; junction bases unmatched: 7. Germline lookup yields CDR1 SGHTA and CDR2 FQGTGA. This CDR3 region has 17 residues. The CDR3 coding sequence is TGTGCCAGCAGCTTAATCGGGAGCGGGAGGGCAACAGATACGCAGTATTTT. Amino acids: CASSLIGSGRATDTQYF.

The rearrangement joins TRBV7-3 to TRBJ2-1, with D maybe TRBD2 (6 bases). V was clipped by 1 base and J by 8 bases, with 18 bases between them. CDR3 length: 16 amino acids. CDR1 is SGHTA, CDR2 FQGTGA, per germline. The DNA of the CDR3 is TGTGCCAGCAGCTTAAATACACCGGGACTCATGGATGAGCAGTTCTTC. Its translation: CASSLNTPGLMDEQFF.

This chain's CDR3 is CASSQVGGFYNEQFF. CDR3 DNA sequence: TGCGCCAGCAGCCAAGTGGGGGGGTTCTACAATGAGCAGTTCTTC. The chain has TRBV4-1 and TRBJ2-1; 7 bases map to TRBD2. Germline CDR1 and CDR2: MGHRA and YSYEKL. This CDR3 contains 15 residues. V trimming: 1 base; J trimming: 3 bases; junction bases outside the gene matches: 3.

This chain connects TRBV3-1 (or the pseudogene TRBV3-2) to TRBJ2-7; TRBD2 matches 7 bases. The germline gives CDR1 LGHDT, CDR2 YNNKEL (reference sequence). CDR3 length: 15 residues. J gave up 1 base and V 5 bases, and 8 bases lay outside the gene matches. The DNA for the CDR3 is TGTGCCAGCAGCTGGGGTGGGACTACATCCTACGAGCAGTACTTC. Its translation is CASSWGGTTSYEQYF.

The chain joins TRBV10-3 to TRBJ2-7; TRBD2 matches at 7 bases. CDR1 is ENHRY and CDR2 is SYGVKD in the germline V gene. V gave up 2 bases and J gave up 3 bases; unmatched junction bases: 7. The CDR3 is made up of 15 amino acids. This CDR3 reads CAISEGGSRSYEQYF. Written as DNA, the CDR3 is TGTGCCATCAGTGAGGGCGGGAGTCGTAGCTACGAGCAGTACTTC.

This chain connects TRBV27 to TRBJ2-7; D is unresolved. V was cut by 2 bases and J by 0 bases, with 11 bases left in between. Looked up from germline, CDR1 is MNHEY and CDR2 is SMNVEV (reference sequence). CDR3 size: 15 residues. This CDR3 reads CASSLRGGYSYEQYF. DNA of the CDR3: TGTGCCAGCAGTTTACGTGGCGGCTACTCCTACGAGCAGTACTTC.

The rearrangement links TRBV3-1 (or the pseudogene TRBV3-2) to TRBJ2-5; tentative D call: TRBD1 (5 bases). The CDR3 spans 11 residues. Germline lookup yields CDR1 LGHDT and CDR2 YNNKEL (reference sequence). V lost 4 bases to trimming and J lost 6 bases, with 6 bases between them. CDR3: CASSPDKTQYF. In DNA form, the CDR3 reads TGTGCCAGCAGCCCGGACAAGACCCAGTACTTC.

The V gene is TRBV19, the J gene TRBJ2-1; maybe TRBD1 (5 bases). This CDR3 comprises 13 residues. V dropped 5 bases and J dropped 6 bases, with 11 bases sitting between them. The germline V gene encodes CDR1 LNHDA and CDR2 SQIVND (reference sequence). For the CDR3, the DNA is TGTGCCAGTAGTCACCAGGGCGGCAATGAGCAGTTCTTC. It specifies CASSHQGGNEQFF.

The chain carries TRBV4-1 and TRBJ1-1; no reliable D call. The germline V gene has CDR1 MGHRA and CDR2 YSYEKL. Trimming left V 4 bases short and J 1 base short, with 7 bases between. The CDR3 totals 13 residues. The CDR3 is CASSRLRNTEAFF. CDR3 DNA sequence: TGCGCCAGCAGCCGCTTGCGGAACACTGAAGCTTTCTTT.